The 13 T cell receptor beta chains below come from one sample, sequenced in a study of T cell repertoires in cytomegalovirus infection. TCRdb re-derived calls from the reads in MiXCR, one entry per CDR3 protein. Of about 180,000 distinct CDR3 sequences in the sample, 17% were seen once. Input material: CD8+ T cells from PBMCs. The source of these receptors is a human donor in good health (CMV status not recorded). Some clones in this sample may be carry-over from other donors' samples.

This sequence joins TRBV6-6 and TRBJ2-7; 7 bases agree with TRBD1. The CDR3 contains 13 residues. Germline V gene lookup returns CDR1 MNHNY and CDR2 SVGAGI (reference sequence). V lost 4 bases to trimming and J lost 5 bases; unmatched junction nucleotides: 5. CDR3 sequence: CASSSQGVHEQYF. In nucleotides, the CDR3 is TGTGCCAGCAGTTCGCAGGGGGTCCACGAGCAGTACTTC.

V and J are TRBV24-1 and TRBJ1-5; 7 bases match TRBD1. The junction had 9 bases not matched to a gene; V was cut back by 2 bases and J by 6 bases. Germline V lookup: CDR1 KGHDR, CDR2 SFDVKD. The CDR3 consists of 16 residues. The CDR3 protein is CATSDSRQGRRQPQHF. The CDR3 nucleotides read TGTGCCACCAGTGATTCCAGACAGGGACGGCGTCAGCCCCAGCATTTT.

The chain links TRBV20-1 to TRBJ1-5; unclear D gene. V lost 0 bases, J lost 3 bases, and 15 bases lay in between. This CDR3 region has 16 residues. Germline CDR1 reads DFQATT; CDR2 reads SNEGSKA (reference sequence). The CDR3 sequence: CSARDRSFRLNQPQHF. The CDR3 nucleotides read TGCAGTGCTAGAGACCGGAGCTTCAGGCTCAATCAGCCCCAGCATTTT.

This chain connects TRBV7-9 to TRBJ2-7; D is possibly TRBD1 (5 bases). The CDR3 runs 14 residues. Germline assignment: CDR1 SEHNR and CDR2 FQNEAQ (reference sequence). Deletions cut 0 bases from V and 5 bases from J, with 11 bases between. The CDR3 DNA follows: TGTGCCAGCAGCTTAGCGTACGGCAGGGACGAGCAGTACTTC. Protein sequence: CASSLAYGRDEQYF.

This clonotype was observed a handful of times. The chain joins TRBV12-3 or TRBV12-4 to TRBJ2-1; 8 bases line up with TRBD2. Trimming cost V 8 bases and J 2 bases; bases outside gene matches: 2. The CDR3 runs to 13 residues. CDR3 region: CASRGGTYNEQFF. CDR3 DNA: TGTGCCAGCCGGGGGGGGACCTACAATGAGCAGTTCTTC.

This clonotype is categorized as medium-sized (0.01 to 0.1%). The CDR3 DNA reads TGTGCCAGCAGCCAAGTTGGGACTACAGATACGCAGTATTTT. Its translation: CASSQVGTTDTQYF. The chain has TRBV14 and TRBJ2-3, with a tentative D call TRBD2 (6 bases). The CDR3 is 14 residues long. V gave up 1 base and J gave up 3 bases, with 8 bases separating them. Per the germline V gene, CDR1 is SGHDN and CDR2 is FVKESK.

The V gene is TRBV27, the J gene TRBJ2-1; tentatively, D is TRBD2 (5 bases). CDR1 and CDR2 from the germline V gene are MNHEY and SMNVEV (reference sequence). This CDR3 is 13 amino acids long. V gave up 7 bases and J gave up 7 bases, with 14 bases separating them. The CDR3 protein is CASIDGGGNEQFF. The CDR3 DNA reads as TGTGCCAGCATAGACGGAGGTGGGAATGAGCAGTTCTTC.

The V and J genes are TRBV7-2 and TRBJ2-1; 9 positions match TRBD1. Germline values: CDR1 SGHTA, CDR2 FQGNSA. CDR3 size: 14 residues. V gave up 5 bases and J gave up 6 bases; unmatched junction bases: 5. CDR3 in DNA: TGTGCCAGCAGCGACCGACAGGGGGGCAATGAGCAGTTCTTC. As protein: CASSDRQGGNEQFF.

The chain recombines TRBV7-8 with TRBJ1-5; 9 nucleotides match TRBD1. Germline V gives CDR1 SGHVS, CDR2 FQNEAQ. Trimming removed 0 bases from V and 6 bases from J; junction bases left unmatched: 6. The CDR3 contains 16 residues. The CDR3 is CASSLAGQGLGQPQHF. Here the CDR3 DNA reads TGTGCCAGCAGCTTAGCGGGACAGGGATTGGGTCAGCCCCAGCATTTT.

This clonotype was counted a few times. This chain links TRBV7-2 with TRBJ2-7; possible D gene TRBD1, 7 bases. Trimming cost V 5 bases and J 3 bases, with 20 bases left between them. This CDR3 comprises 16 residues. Germline CDR1 and CDR2: SGHTA and FQGNSA. For the CDR3, the DNA is TGTGCCAGCAGCGTAAACAGGGGACTTGTTGACTACGAGCAGTACTTC. Translated: CASSVNRGLVDYEQYF.

A few counts support this clonotype. The chain recombines TRBV12-3 or TRBV12-4 with TRBJ2-7, with TRBD1 identical over 9 bases. The CDR3 runs 14 residues. V lost 4 bases, J lost 5 bases, and 6 bases stayed unmatched. The CDR3 coding sequence is TGTGCCAGCAGTTCCGGGACAGGGTTGAACGAGCAGTACTTC. Translation: CASSSGTGLNEQYF.

This clonotype was detected only a few times. The chain links TRBV6-2 or TRBV6-3 to TRBJ2-1; 11 bases are shared with TRBD1. Trimming removed 5 bases from V and 5 bases from J; junction bases left unmatched: 8. Germline V CDR1 and CDR2: MNHEY, SVGEGT. The CDR3 spans 16 residues. The CDR3 DNA sequence: TGTGCCAGCAGTGTATCCCGGGACAGGGGGAACAATGAGCAGTTCTTC. Translating gives CASSVSRDRGNNEQFF.

V is TRBV20-1 and J is TRBJ2-6; unclear D gene. The germline V gene has CDR1 DFQATT and CDR2 SNEGSKA (reference sequence). CDR3 length: 13 residues. Trimming took 5 bases from V and 0 from J, leaving 5 bases between them. CDR3 nucleotides: TGCAGTGCTTGGGACTCTGGGGCCAACGTCCTGACTTTC. This sequence encodes CSAWDSGANVLTF.